Listed below are T cell receptor beta chains from one sample, sequenced in a study of blood T cell repertoires in COVID-19. TCRdb's copy holds only in-frame clones and misses some; the assay was immunoSEQ multiplex PCR. This table holds 250,000 to 350,000 clones, 70% to 90% found once. Sample: PBMCs or T cells enriched from blood (not recorded which). These receptors were obtained from a woman aged 40 to 50 who had recovered from COVID-19. The CDR3 runs from the conserved cysteine through the conserved F or W. D genes are given only for firm matches. Clone size is not always given. Where it is, it says once, few, many or a class for expanded clones.

size | J | V | D | DNA | CDR3
NA | TRBJ1-1 | TRBV7-8 | TRBD1 | TGTGCCAGCAGCTTAGAGACAGGGGGCGTGAACACTGAAGCTTTCTTT | CASSLETGGVNTEAFF
many | TRBJ1-5 | TRBV7-4 | TRBD1 | TGTGCCAGCAGCTTAGTACGGGGGACAGGGGTCAATCAGCCCCAGCATTTT | CASSLVRGTGVNQPQHF
NA | TRBJ2-5 | TRBV5-4 | TRBD1 | TGTGCCAGCAGCTTGTCAAAAGGGGGCCTCGAGACCCAGTACTTC | CASSLSKGGLETQYF
NA | TRBJ2-1 | TRBV7-2 | NA | TGTGCCAGCAGCTTAGGCAGTGGCGGGGACTCCTACAATGAGCAGTTCTTC | CASSLGSGGDSYNEQFF
NA | TRBJ1-5 | TRBV10-2 | TRBD1 | TGCGCCAGCAGGTCGGGACAGACCCCCTGGAATCAGCCCCAGCATTTT | CASRSGQTPWNQPQHF
NA | TRBJ2-1 | TRBV10-3 | NA | TGTGCCATCAGTGAGTCCGGGTACAATGAGCAGTTCTTC | CAISESGYNEQFF
NA | TRBJ2-2 | TRBV7-9 | NA | TGTGCCAGCAGCTTAGCGGAGCGGCAGGCAGCCGGGGAGCTGTTTTTT | CASSLAERQAAGELFF
NA | TRBJ2-1 | TRBV28 | TRBD1 | TGTGCCAGCAGGGGACAGGGGGGGAATGAGCAGTTCTTC | CASRGQGGNEQFF
once | TRBJ2-4 | TRBV20-1 | TRBD2 | TGCAGTGCTAGTCCCGGGTGGGGACTAGCGGGAGGGTTCGGCAAAAACATTCAGTACTTC | CSASPGWGLAGGFGKNIQYF
NA | TRBJ1-3 | TRBV7-2 | NA | TGTGCCAGCAGCTCCGCCCTCGGAGGGGGAAACACCATATATTTT | CASSSALGGGNTIYF
NA | TRBJ2-1 | TRBV28 | NA | TGTGCCAGCAGCACCCCAAGGGGCGGAGCAGATGAGCAGTTCTTC | CASSTPRGGADEQFF
once | TRBJ2-6 | TRBV5-6 | NA | TGTGCCAGCAGCTTGCTTGGGAGCTCTGGGGCCAACGTCCTGACTTTC | CASSLLGSSGANVLTF
NA | TRBJ2-2 | TRBV15 | NA | TGTGCCACCAGCAGAGGTGGCCCAGGCGGGGAGCTGTTTTTT | CATSRGGPGGELFF
once | TRBJ1-1 | TRBV11-3 | NA | TGTGCCAGCAGCTTAGATCCGGATAGCGCTGAAGCTTTCTTT | CASSLDPDSAEAFF
once | TRBJ1-5 | TRBV19 | NA | TGTGCCAGTAGTGAGGGTCTACCTTATAGCAATCAGCCCCAGCATTTT | CASSEGLPYSNQPQHF
once | TRBJ2-3 | TRBV27 | TRBD2 | TGTGCCAGCAGTCCCCTTAGCGGGAGGTTTCCCACAGATACGCAGTATTTT | CASSPLSGRFPTDTQYF
NA | TRBJ1-6 | TRBV28 | NA | TGTGCCAGCAGTTCGCACAGAGAATATTCACCCCTCCACTTT | CASSSHREYSPLHF
NA | TRBJ2-7 | TRBV30 | TRBD1 | TGTGCCTGGAGCGCGGACAGGGGTGACAACGAGCAGTACTTC | CAWSADRGDNEQYF
NA | TRBJ2-1 | TRBV25-1 | TRBD2 | TGTGCCAGCAGTGACGGGGGGTCCTACAATGAGCAGTTCTTC | CASSDGGSYNEQFF
once | TRBJ2-7 | TRBV24-1 | NA | TGTGCCACCGGCGAACGGGACGAGCAGTACTTC | CATGERDEQYF
NA | TRBJ2-7 | TRBV7-2 | TRBD1 | TGTGCCAGCAGCTTAGCGGGCCAGGGGGCATCCTACGAGCAGTACTTC | CASSLAGQGASYEQYF
NA | TRBJ2-3 | TRBV5-6 | NA | TGTGCCAGCAGCTTGGGGCCGGGGGGCACAGATACGCAGTATTTT | CASSLGPGGTDTQYF
once | TRBJ2-3 | TRBV7-9 | NA | TGTGCCAGCAGCCCGCGACTTCAGTCTTTTGGCACAGATACGCAGTATTTT | CASSPRLQSFGTDTQYF
NA | TRBJ2-2 | TRBV5-1 | TRBD1 | TGCGCCAGCAGCCTTACGACAGGGTTGGACACCGGGGAGCTGTTTTTT | CASSLTTGLDTGELFF
NA | TRBJ1-1 | TRBV12-3/TRBV12-4 | TRBD1 | TGTGCCAGCAGGGACAGGGCGGACACTGAAGCTTTCTTT | CASRDRADTEAFF
NA | TRBJ1-2 | TRBV9 | NA | TGTGCCAGCAGCGTAGACAGAAGCTATGGCTACACCTTC | CASSVDRSYGYTF
once | TRBJ2-7 | TRBV19 | NA | TGTGCCAGTAGTGCCAGCGGGTTTAGCTCCTACGAGCAGTACTTC | CASSASGFSSYEQYF
NA | TRBJ1-6 | TRBV6-5 | NA | TGTGCCAGCAGGAGGACAGTCGCTCGGTCACCCCTCCACTTT | CASRRTVARSPLHF
NA | TRBJ2-1 | TRBV11-2 | NA | TGTGCCAGCAGCTTCGGGAACAATGAGCAGTTCTTC | CASSFGNNEQFF
NA | TRBJ2-3 | TRBV24-1 | TRBD2 | TGTGCCACCACCGAAGCGGGAGGGCCAGGTGCGCAGTATTTT | CATTEAGGPGAQYF
NA | TRBJ1-5 | TRBV2 | TRBD1 | TGTGCCAGCAGCCCACAGGGGGTTAGGCAGCCCCAGCATTTT | CASSPQGVRQPQHF
NA | TRBJ2-4 | TRBV2 | NA | TGTGCCAGCAGCCCTAACAAAAACATTCAGTACTTC | CASSPNKNIQYF
NA | TRBJ1-4 | TRBV19 | NA | TGTGCCAGTAGTATGGGAGGGGCAACTAATGAAAAACTGTTTTTT | CASSMGGATNEKLFF
NA | TRBJ2-5 | TRBV7-8 | NA | TGTGCCAGCGGGGGGACAGAGGACGGGACCCAGTACTTC | CASGGTEDGTQYF
NA | TRBJ1-5 | TRBV7-2 | TRBD1 | TGTGCCAGCAGTCAACAGGGGTACAATCAGCCCCAGCATTTT | CASSQQGYNQPQHF
NA | TRBJ2-1 | TRBV6-1 | TRBD2 | TGTGCCAGCAGTGAACTAGCGGGAGACTACAATGAGCAGTTCTTC | CASSELAGDYNEQFF
NA | TRBJ1-4 | TRBV7-9 | NA | TGTGCCAGCAGCTTATTTGCGGGAACTAATGAAAAACTGTTTTTT | CASSLFAGTNEKLFF
NA | TRBJ1-5 | TRBV6-2/TRBV6-3 | TRBD1 | TGTGCCAGCAGTTACCCGGGACAGCCCAATCAGCCCCAGCATTTT | CASSYPGQPNQPQHF
few | TRBJ1-4 | TRBV6-6 | TRBD1 | TGTGCCAGCAGTTGGGGTGCGGACAGGGAAAAACTGTTTTTT | CASSWGADREKLFF
once | TRBJ1-2 | TRBV28 | NA | TGTGCCAGCACCCCGGGACTCCCCAACTATGGCTACACCTTC | CASTPGLPNYGYTF
NA | TRBJ2-1 | TRBV10-1 | NA | TGCGCCAGCAGTGAGTCGGACTACCCTCGCGATGAGCAGTTCTTC | CASSESDYPRDEQFF
NA | TRBJ2-1 | TRBV28 | TRBD2 | TGTGCCAGCAGTTTTCAAGCGGGGCCTCGGGACGAGCAGTTCTTC | CASSFQAGPRDEQFF
NA | TRBJ1-1 | TRBV4-3 | NA | TGCGCCAGCAGCCATACGTCTGAGGGGGACACTGAAGCTTTCTTT | CASSHTSEGDTEAFF
NA | TRBJ1-6 | TRBV27 | NA | TGTGCCAGCAGTCGGGCGGGGTCCTATAATTCACCCCTCCACTTT | CASSRAGSYNSPLHF
once | TRBJ2-7 | TRBV5-6 | NA | TGTGCCAGCAGCTTCAGGGCAAGAGGGGGCTACGAGCAGTACTTC | CASSFRARGGYEQYF
NA | TRBJ2-5 | TRBV7-6 | NA | TGTGCCAGCAGCTTACTACAGGGTTATCAAGAGACCCAGTACTTC | CASSLLQGYQETQYF
NA | TRBJ1-1 | TRBV7-6 | NA | TGTGCCAGCAGTGTGGGCGGAGGTGAAGCTTTCTTT | CASSVGGGEAFF
NA | TRBJ1-3 | TRBV5-1 | NA | TGCGCCAGCAGCTTGACAGGATTCTCTGGAAACACCATATATTTT | CASSLTGFSGNTIYF
many | TRBJ1-2 | TRBV2 | TRBD1 | TGTGCCAGCCGGGACAGAAACTATGGCTACACCTTC | CASRDRNYGYTF